The 21 T cell receptor beta chains presented below share a single source sample, sequenced in a study of Ad26.COV2.S vaccination and SARS-CoV-2 variants. Noted treatment: some 19 received Ad26.COV2.S at low or high dose, single or two shots; five or six received placebo; per-sample allocation not given. Sampling was performed 63 days after the first vaccine or placebo injection. Sequencing used immunoSEQ multiplex PCR; TCRdb keeps in-frame clones, though not all of them. The sample consists of 300,000 to 350,000 clones, about 87% of them appearing once. This sample comprised peripheral blood, obtained in a trial of Ad26.COV2.S vaccine versus placebo. All receptors derive from a person between 18 and 65 years old who received the Ad26.COV2.S COVID-19 vaccine or a placebo.

The chain uses TRBV5-1 and TRBJ1-4, with 7 bases fitting TRBD1. Per the germline V gene, CDR1 is SGHRS and CDR2 is YFSETQ. V trimming: 0 bases; J trimming: 7 bases; junction bases outside the gene matches: 9. The CDR3 length is 16 residues. This CDR3 is CASSLAGQRAGEKLFF. Here the CDR3 DNA reads TGCGCCAGCAGCTTGGCGGGACAGCGGGCGGGTGAAAAACTGTTTTTT.

The chain couples TRBV7-9 to TRBJ2-7, with a possible D match to TRBD2 (6 bases). The CDR3 consists of 13 residues. Germline-derived CDR1 and CDR2 are SEHNR and FQNEAQ (reference sequence). V was trimmed by 0 bases and J by 7 bases, leaving 10 bases between them. CDR3 DNA sequence: TGTGCCAGCAGCTTAGCGGGAGGAGGTGAGCAGTACTTC. It yields the protein CASSLAGGGEQYF.

This clone came up a few times. The chain couples TRBV15 to TRBJ1-5, with 7 nucleotides matching TRBD1. This CDR3 comprises 15 residues. Germline-derived CDR1 and CDR2 are LNHNV and YYDKDF (reference sequence). The V and J ends lost 5 bases and 4 bases, in that order; junction bases with no gene match: 8. DNA of the CDR3: TGTGCCACCAGCGGTAGACAGGGTTTAAATCAGCCCCAGCATTTT. Its protein product is CATSGRQGLNQPQHF. The variable domain in full, completed from reference TRBV15 and TRBJ1-5, reads DAMVIQNPRYQVTQFGKPVTLSCSQTLNHNVMYWYQQKSSQAPKLLFHYYDKDFNNEADTPDNFQSRRPNTSFCFLDIRSPGLGDTAMYLCATSGRQGLNQPQHFGDGTRLSIL.

V gene TRBV7-2 combines with J gene TRBJ1-4, with 9 bases aligning to TRBD1. The CDR3 extends over 16 amino acids. Trimming cost V 5 bases and J 4 bases; bases outside gene matches: 8. The germline V gene has CDR1 SGHTA and CDR2 FQGNSA. This CDR3 reads CASSDRGQGGNEKLFF. The CDR3 coding sequence is TGTGCCAGCAGCGACCGGGGACAGGGCGGTAATGAAAAACTGTTTTTT.

V and J are TRBV27 and TRBJ1-1; D is unclear. The CDR3 runs 15 residues. V was cut by 0 bases and J by 2 bases, with 10 bases left in between. The germline gives CDR1 MNHEY, CDR2 SMNVEV (reference sequence). As DNA, the CDR3 is TGTGCCAGCAGTTTATCTCCGGCGAGAAACACTGAAGCTTTCTTT. Its protein product is CASSLSPARNTEAFF.

V is TRBV7-6 and J is TRBJ1-3; TRBD1 aligns across 8 bases. This CDR3 is built from 15 residues. Germline V gene data show CDR1 as SGHVS and CDR2 as FNYEAQ. V shed 5 bases, J shed 4 bases, and the junction held 7 bases outside the gene matches. The CDR3 loop reads CASSQLTGVGNTIYF. CDR3 in DNA: TGTGCCAGCAGCCAATTGACAGGGGTGGGAAACACCATATATTTT.

This clone was counted a few times. The V call is TRBV11-3, the J call TRBJ2-7; 9 bases match TRBD1. The CDR3 extends over 13 amino acids. CDR1 is SGHNT, CDR2 YENEEA, per germline. Losses at the gene ends were 3 bases for V and 6 bases for J; bases not matched to a gene: 3. The CDR3: CASSFGTGREQYF. The CDR3 DNA is TGTGCCAGCAGCTTCGGGACAGGGCGCGAGCAGTACTTC. Using reference TRBV11-3 and TRBJ2-7 for the parts outside the CDR3, the full variable domain is EAGVVQSPRYKIIEKKQPVAFWCNPISGHNTLYWYLQNLGQGPELLIRYENEEAVDDSQLPKDRFSAERLKGVDSTLKIQPAELGDSAVYLCASSFGTGREQYFGPGTRLTVT.

The J gene is TRBJ2-1, the V gene TRBV10-1; D ambiguous. Trimming removed 8 bases at V and 4 bases at J, with 9 bases between. The CDR3 loop spans 12 amino acids. Per germline, CDR1 WNHNN and CDR2 SYGVQD (reference sequence). The CDR3 loop reads CASPWKYNEQFF. Written as DNA, the CDR3 is TGCGCCAGCCCATGGAAATACAATGAGCAGTTCTTC.

This clone came up once. The chain carries TRBV7-2 and TRBJ2-3; D is unresolved. The CDR3 totals 16 residues. V lost 1 base and J lost 5, with 16 bases in between. The V gene's germline CDR1 is SGHTA and CDR2 FQGNSA. The CDR3 is CASSLDRPRRGDTQYF. The DNA of the CDR3 is TGTGCCAGCAGCTTAGACAGACCTAGAAGAGGAGATACGCAGTATTTT. The variable domain in full, with the rest retrieved from reference TRBV7-2 and TRBJ2-3, is GAGVSQSPSNKVTEKGKDVELRCDPISGHTALYWYRQSLGQGLEFLIYFQGNSAPDKSGLPSDRFSAERTGGSVSTLTIQRTQQEDSAVYLCASSLDRPRRGDTQYFGPGTRLTVL.

The chain combines TRBV5-4 with TRBJ2-6; D call uncertain. Germline V gene data show CDR1 as SGHNT and CDR2 as YYREEE (reference sequence). The length of the CDR3 is 15 residues. V was cut by 0 bases and J by 3 bases, with 7 bases left in between. CDR3 protein: CASSLAGYGANVLTF. Written as DNA, the CDR3 is TGTGCCAGCAGCTTGGCTGGGTATGGGGCCAACGTCCTGACTTTC.

The chain is built from TRBV19 and TRBJ1-2, with 8 positions matching TRBD1. Germline CDR1 and CDR2: LNHDA and SQIVND (reference sequence). The J segment lost 8 bases and the V segment lost 6 bases, leaving 11 bases of the junction unmatched. This CDR3 spans 14 amino acids. The CDR3 loop reads CASRLDRADHGYTF. The CDR3, as DNA: TGTGCCAGTAGACTGGACAGGGCTGATCACGGCTACACCTTC.

This chain links TRBV28 with TRBJ2-2; 9 bases are a match to TRBD1. CDR1 is MDHEN, CDR2 SYDVKM, per germline. Germline trimming cut 7 bases from V and 7 bases from J; bases unmatched to any gene: 7. This CDR3 comprises 14 residues. CDR3 protein: CASMIQGAGGELFF. The CDR3 DNA is TGTGCCAGCATGATACAGGGGGCGGGCGGGGAGCTGTTTTTT.

This clone was seen a single time. V gene TRBV9 combines with J gene TRBJ1-2; D is uncertain. This CDR3 spans 13 amino acids. V was pared by 0 bases and J by 3 bases, with 6 bases between. Germline lookup yields CDR1 SGDLS and CDR2 YYNGEE. The CDR3 DNA reads TGTGCCAGCAGCGTAGCTCAAGACTATGGCTACACCTTC. Protein sequence: CASSVAQDYGYTF.

V gene TRBV4-2 combines with J gene TRBJ2-3, with D perhaps TRBD2 (6 bases). The ends were cut back, 0 bases at V and 2 bases at J, with 24 bases in the middle. The length of the CDR3 is 20 residues. Per germline, CDR1 LGHNA and CDR2 YNFKEQ. The CDR3 spells CASSQESRRTGVGPTDTQYF. Written as DNA, the CDR3 is TGTGCCAGCAGCCAAGAGAGCCGTAGGACGGGGGTGGGACCCACAGATACGCAGTATTTT.

This chain links TRBV28 with TRBJ1-2; perhaps TRBD1 as D (6 bases). The CDR3 is made up of 16 amino acids. Germline CDR1 is MDHEN and CDR2 is SYDVKM. V shed 5 bases and J shed 7 bases, with 23 bases lying between them. For the CDR3, the DNA is TGTGCCAGCAGTGGGGGCTCCGGGCTCTTGGACCCTGGCTACACCTTC. It specifies CASSGGSGLLDPGYTF.

The chain is built from TRBV9 and TRBJ1-2; 9 bases fit TRBD1. The V gene end was trimmed by 0 bases and the J gene end by 6 bases; junction bases not matched to a gene: 6. The germline V gene has CDR1 SGDLS and CDR2 YYNGEE. The CDR3 has 15 residues. CDR3 loop: CASSVGNRGQDGYTF. As DNA, the CDR3 is TGTGCCAGCAGCGTAGGGAACAGGGGGCAGGATGGCTACACCTTC.

Comments on this clone: One junction end does not reproduce the germline sequence, and a read error may be involved. The chain has TRBV5-1 and TRBJ2-1; TRBD2 aligns across 9 bases. CDR3 length: 14 residues. Germline lookup yields CDR1 SGHRS and CDR2 YFSETQ. DNA for the CDR3: TGCGCCAGCAGCTTGGTACCGGGACTAGCTACCGCAGTCTTC. Its protein is CASSLVPGLATAVF.

This rearrangement joins TRBV7-3 to TRBJ2-1; D might be TRBD2 (6 bases). Germline V lookup: CDR1 SGHTA, CDR2 FQGTGA. The CDR3 is 14 amino acids. The V gene lost 1 base and the J gene lost 7 bases, with 11 bases spanning the gap. The CDR3, as DNA: TGTGCCAGCAGCTTAAGCGGGATGAGTAATGAGCAGTTCTTC. It specifies CASSLSGMSNEQFF.

V is TRBV7-2 and J is TRBJ1-5; tentatively, D is TRBD1 (6 bases). The germline V gene has CDR1 SGHTA and CDR2 FQGNSA. This CDR3 spans 15 amino acids. The ends were cut back, 5 bases at V and 3 bases at J, with 14 bases in the middle. The CDR3 loop is CASSRSRGNNQPQHF. CDR3 in DNA: TGTGCCAGCAGCCGCAGTAGGGGGAACAATCAGCCCCAGCATTTT.

V gene TRBV7-2 combines with J gene TRBJ1-5; 9 bases map to TRBD1. V shed 5 bases, J shed 7 bases, and the junction held 9 bases outside the gene matches. CDR3 size: 15 residues. The germline gives CDR1 SGHTA, CDR2 FQGNSA. CDR3 region: CASSLRDRVNQPQHF. The DNA for the CDR3 is TGTGCCAGCAGCCTCCGGGACAGGGTAAACCAGCCCCAGCATTTT.

The chain recombines TRBV4-3 with TRBJ1-2, with TRBD1 as a possible D gene (5 bases). This CDR3 spans 15 amino acids. The V gene's germline CDR1 is LGHNA and CDR2 YSLEER. Trimming took off 1 base at V and 4 bases at J, with 13 bases between the two ends. The CDR3 spells CASSQVTVGGYGYTF. CDR3 DNA: TGCGCCAGCAGCCAAGTAACGGTGGGGGGCTATGGCTACACCTTC.